This section outlines one TCR beta chain sequence together with its context. Everyone who took part was roughly 18 to 100 years old, and they came from 20 to 25 US areas. Symptom resolution, clearance, or two negative PCRs marked the recovered donors of Cohort 3. Germline V gene data show CDR1 as GTSNPN and CDR2 as SVGIG (reference sequence). The germline V and J ends were trimmed by 0 bases and 1 base, with 9 bases remaining between them. The CDR3 length is 14 residues. The data belong to a study of blood T cell repertoires in COVID-19. Study-wide context: The samples span acute and convalescent COVID-19 from the United States, Italy and Spain. From T cells, B-cell-depleted T cells, or PBMCs came the material, which was cDNA or gDNA.

Only in-frame clones appear in the TCRdb table, and some are missing; sequencing was by immunoSEQ multiplex PCR. The sample contains 150,000 to 200,000 clones, approximately 86% of which appear only once. V and J are TRBV30 and TRBJ1-1, with D perhaps TRBD1 (6 bases). The receptor comes from a woman aged 25 to 39 who had recovered from COVID-19. What was sequenced was PBMCs or T cells enriched from blood (not recorded which). Here the CDR3 reads CAWSVGGPNTEAFF. The CDR3, as DNA: TGTGCCTGGAGTGTTGGGGGCCCGAACACTGAAGCTTTCTTT.